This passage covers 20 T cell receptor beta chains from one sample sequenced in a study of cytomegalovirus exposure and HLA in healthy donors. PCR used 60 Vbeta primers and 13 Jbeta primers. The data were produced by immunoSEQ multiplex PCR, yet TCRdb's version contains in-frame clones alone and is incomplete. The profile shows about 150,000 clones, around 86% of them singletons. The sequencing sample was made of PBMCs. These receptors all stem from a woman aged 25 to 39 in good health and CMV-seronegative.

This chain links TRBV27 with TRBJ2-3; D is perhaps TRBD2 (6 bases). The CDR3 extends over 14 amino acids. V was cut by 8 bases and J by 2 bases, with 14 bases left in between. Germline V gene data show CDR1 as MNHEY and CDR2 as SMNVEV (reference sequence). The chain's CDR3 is CASGMAGYTDTQYF. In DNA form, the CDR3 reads TGTGCCAGCGGTATGGCGGGATACACAGATACGCAGTATTTT.

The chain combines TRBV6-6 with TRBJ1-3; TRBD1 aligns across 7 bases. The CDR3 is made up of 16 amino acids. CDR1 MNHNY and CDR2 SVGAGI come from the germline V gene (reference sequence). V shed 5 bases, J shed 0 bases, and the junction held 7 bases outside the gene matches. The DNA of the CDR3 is TGTGCCAGCAGTACGACAGGGTTTAGCTCTGGAAACACCATATATTTT. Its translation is CASSTTGFSSGNTIYF.

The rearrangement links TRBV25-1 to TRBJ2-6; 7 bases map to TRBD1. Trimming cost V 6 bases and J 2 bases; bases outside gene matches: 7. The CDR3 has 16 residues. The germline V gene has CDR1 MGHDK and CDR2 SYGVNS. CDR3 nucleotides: TGTGCCAGCAGGGTCGGAACAGGGGCTGGGGCCAACGTCCTGACTTTC. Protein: CASRVGTGAGANVLTF. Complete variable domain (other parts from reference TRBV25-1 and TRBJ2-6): EADIYQTPRYLVIGTGKKITLECSQTMGHDKMYWYQQDPGMELHLIHYSYGVNSTEKGDLSSESTVSRIRTEHFPLTLESARPSHTSQYLCASRVGTGAGANVLTFGAGSRLTVL.

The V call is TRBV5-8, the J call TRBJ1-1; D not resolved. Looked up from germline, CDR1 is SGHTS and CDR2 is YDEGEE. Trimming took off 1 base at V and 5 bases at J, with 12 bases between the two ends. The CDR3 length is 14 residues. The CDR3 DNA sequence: TGTGCCAGCAGCTTGTTCCAAGGGAGGACTGAAGCTTTCTTT. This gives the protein CASSLFQGRTEAFF.

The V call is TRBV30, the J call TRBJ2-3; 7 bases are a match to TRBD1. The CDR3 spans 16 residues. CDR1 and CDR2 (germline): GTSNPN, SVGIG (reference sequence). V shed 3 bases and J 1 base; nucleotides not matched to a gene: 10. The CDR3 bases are TGTGCCTGGAGCCCCCTACAGGGGCTAGGCACAGATACGCAGTATTTT. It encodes CAWSPLQGLGTDTQYF.

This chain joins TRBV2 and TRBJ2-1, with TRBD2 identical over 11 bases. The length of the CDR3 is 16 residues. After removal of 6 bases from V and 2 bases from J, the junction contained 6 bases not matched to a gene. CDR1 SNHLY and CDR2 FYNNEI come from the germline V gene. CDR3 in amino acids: CASRDSSGRTYNEQFF. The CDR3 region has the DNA TGTGCCAGCAGGGACTCTAGCGGGAGGACCTACAATGAGCAGTTCTTC. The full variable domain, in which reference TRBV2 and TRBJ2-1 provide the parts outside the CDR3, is EPEVTQTPSHQVTQMGQEVILRCVPISNHLYFYWYRQILGQKVEFLVSFYNNEISEKSEIFDDQFSVERPDGSNFTLKIRSTKLEDSAMYFCASRDSSGRTYNEQFFGPGTRLTVL.

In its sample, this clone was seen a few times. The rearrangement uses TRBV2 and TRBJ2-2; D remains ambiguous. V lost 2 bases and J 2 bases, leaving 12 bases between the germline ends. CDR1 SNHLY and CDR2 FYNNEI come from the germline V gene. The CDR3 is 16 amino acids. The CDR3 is CASSENRLDNTGELFF. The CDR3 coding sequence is TGTGCCAGCAGTGAAAATCGACTTGATAACACCGGGGAGCTGTTTTTT.

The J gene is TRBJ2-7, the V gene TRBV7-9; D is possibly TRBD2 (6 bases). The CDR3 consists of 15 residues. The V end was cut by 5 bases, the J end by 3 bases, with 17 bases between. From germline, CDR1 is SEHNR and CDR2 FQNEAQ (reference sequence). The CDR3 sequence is CASSQMEGLLYEQYF. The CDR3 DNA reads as TGTGCCAGCAGCCAGATGGAGGGGCTTCTCTACGAGCAGTACTTC.

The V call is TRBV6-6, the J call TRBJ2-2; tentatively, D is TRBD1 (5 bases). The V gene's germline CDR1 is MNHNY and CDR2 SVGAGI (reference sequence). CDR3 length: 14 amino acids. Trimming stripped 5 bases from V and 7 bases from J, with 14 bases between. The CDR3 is CASSQGMRSGELFF. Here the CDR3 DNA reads TGTGCCAGCAGTCAGGGTATGCGTAGCGGGGAGCTGTTTTTT.

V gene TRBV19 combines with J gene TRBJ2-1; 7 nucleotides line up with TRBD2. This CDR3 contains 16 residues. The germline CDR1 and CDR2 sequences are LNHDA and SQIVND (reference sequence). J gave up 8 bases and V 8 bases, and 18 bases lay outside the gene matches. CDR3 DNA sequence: TGTGCCAGTGGACCCAGCGGGATAAATCTTTTGGATGAGCAGTTCTTC. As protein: CASGPSGINLLDEQFF.

The CDR3 sequence is CASSGSGVIYEQYF. Here the CDR3 DNA reads TGTGCCAGCAGCGGTAGCGGGGTTATCTACGAGCAGTACTTC. The gene calls are TRBV27 and TRBJ2-7; the match to TRBD2 covers 8 bases. Trimming took 6 bases from V and 3 from J; bases not matched to a gene: 7. The CDR3 sequence is 14 residues long. Germline lookup yields CDR1 MNHEY and CDR2 SMNVEV (reference sequence).

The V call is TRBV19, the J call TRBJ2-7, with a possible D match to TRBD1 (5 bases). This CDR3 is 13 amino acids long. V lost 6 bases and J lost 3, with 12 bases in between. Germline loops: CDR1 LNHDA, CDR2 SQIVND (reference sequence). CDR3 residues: CASRAGLDYEQYF. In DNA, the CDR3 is TGTGCCAGTAGGGCAGGGTTGGACTACGAGCAGTACTTC.

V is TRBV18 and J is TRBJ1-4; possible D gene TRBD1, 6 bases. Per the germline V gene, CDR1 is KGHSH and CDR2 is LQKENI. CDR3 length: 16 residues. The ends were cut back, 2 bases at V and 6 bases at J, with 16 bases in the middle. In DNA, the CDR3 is TGTGCCAGCTCACCATACCCGCCGGGACAAGATGAAAAACTGTTTTTT. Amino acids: CASSPYPPGQDEKLFF. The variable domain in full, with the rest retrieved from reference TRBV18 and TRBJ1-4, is NAGVMQNPRHLVRRRGQEARLRCSPMKGHSHVYWYRQLPEEGLKFMVYLQKENIIDESGMPKERFSAEFPKEGPSILRIQQVVRGDSAAYFCASSPYPPGQDEKLFFGSGTQLSVL.

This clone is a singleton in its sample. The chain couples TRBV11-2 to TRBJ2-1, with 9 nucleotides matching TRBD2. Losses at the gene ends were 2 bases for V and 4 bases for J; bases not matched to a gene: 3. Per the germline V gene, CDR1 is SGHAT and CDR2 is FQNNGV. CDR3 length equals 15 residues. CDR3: CASSLLAGLYNEQFF. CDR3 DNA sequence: TGTGCCAGCAGCTTACTAGCGGGGCTATACAATGAGCAGTTCTTC. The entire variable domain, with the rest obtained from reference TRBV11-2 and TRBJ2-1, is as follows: EAGVAQSPRYKIIEKRQSVAFWCNPISGHATLYWYQQILGQGPKLLIQFQNNGVVDDSQLPKDRFSAERLKGVDSTLKIQPAKLEDSAVYLCASSLLAGLYNEQFFGPGTRLTVL.

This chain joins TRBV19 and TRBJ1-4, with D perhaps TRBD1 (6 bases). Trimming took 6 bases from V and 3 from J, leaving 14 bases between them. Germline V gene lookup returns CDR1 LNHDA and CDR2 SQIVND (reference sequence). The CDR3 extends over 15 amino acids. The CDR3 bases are TGTGCCAGTAGCGGGGGGGCGGCTTCTAATGAAAAACTGTTTTTT. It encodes CASSGGAASNEKLFF. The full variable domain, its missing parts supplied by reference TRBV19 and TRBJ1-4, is DGGITQSPKYLFRKEGQNVTLSCEQNLNHDAMYWYRQDPGQGLRLIYYSQIVNDFQKGDIAEGYSVSREKKESFPLTVTSAQKNPTAFYLCASSGGAASNEKLFFGSGTQLSVL.

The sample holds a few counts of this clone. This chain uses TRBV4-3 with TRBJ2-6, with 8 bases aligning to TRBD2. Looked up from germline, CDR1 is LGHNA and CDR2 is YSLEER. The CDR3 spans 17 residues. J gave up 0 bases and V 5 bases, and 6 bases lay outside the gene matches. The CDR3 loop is CASSGSGATSGANVLTF. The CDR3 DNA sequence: TGCGCCAGCAGCGGTAGCGGGGCAACCTCTGGGGCCAACGTCCTGACTTTC.

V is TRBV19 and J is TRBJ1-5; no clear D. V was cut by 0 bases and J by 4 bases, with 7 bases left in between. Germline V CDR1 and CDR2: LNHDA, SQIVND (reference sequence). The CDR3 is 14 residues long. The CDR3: CASSIDPLNQPQHF. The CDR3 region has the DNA TGTGCCAGTAGTATAGATCCCCTGAATCAGCCCCAGCATTTT.

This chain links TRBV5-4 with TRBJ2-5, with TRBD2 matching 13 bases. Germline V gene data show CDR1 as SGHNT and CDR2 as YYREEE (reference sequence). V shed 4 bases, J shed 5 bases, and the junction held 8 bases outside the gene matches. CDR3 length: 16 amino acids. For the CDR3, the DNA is TGTGCCAGCAGCGGGGGGGGACTAGCGGGAATGGAGACCCAGTACTTC. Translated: CASSGGGLAGMETQYF.

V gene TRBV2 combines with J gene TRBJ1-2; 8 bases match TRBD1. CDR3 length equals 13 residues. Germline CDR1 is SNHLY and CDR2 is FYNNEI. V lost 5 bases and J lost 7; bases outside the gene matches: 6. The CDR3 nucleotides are TGTGCCAGCAGTACGCAGGGACAGGCTGGCTACACCTTC. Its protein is CASSTQGQAGYTF. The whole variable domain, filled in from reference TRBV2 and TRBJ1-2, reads EPEVTQTPSHQVTQMGQEVILRCVPISNHLYFYWYRQILGQKVEFLVSFYNNEISEKSEIFDDQFSVERPDGSNFTLKIRSTKLEDSAMYFCASSTQGQAGYTFGSGTRLTVV.

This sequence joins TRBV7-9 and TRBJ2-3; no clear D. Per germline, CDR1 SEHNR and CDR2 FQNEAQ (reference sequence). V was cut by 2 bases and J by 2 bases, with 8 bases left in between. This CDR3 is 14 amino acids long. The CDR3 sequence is CASSLSTATDTQYF. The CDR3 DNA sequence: TGTGCCAGCAGCTTATCCACAGCCACAGATACGCAGTATTTT.